This entry is about one T cell receptor (beta chain). How the authors handled the data: Cell counts per sample came from amplifying reference gene primers. Assay: immunoSEQ multiplex PCR; the TCRdb copy retains only in-frame clones and omits some. The DNA gave D and trimming, while V, J and clone size come from that table. The repertoire holds approximately 200,000 clones, with about 81% as singletons. The sample belongs to a study of blood T cell repertoires in COVID-19. Specimen: peripheral blood. This sequence was found in an elderly woman with COVID-19, enrolled during active disease.

CDR3 amino acids: CASSPRTGGDTGELFF. CDR3 DNA: TGTGCCAGCTCCCCTAGGACAGGGGGGGACACCGGGGAGCTGTTTTTT. V is TRBV18 and J is TRBJ2-2, with 10 bases identical to TRBD1. CDR3 length equals 16 residues. V shed 6 bases, J shed 3 bases, and the junction held 7 bases outside the gene matches. Germline CDR1 KGHSH, CDR2 LQKENI.